This T cell receptor (beta chain) came from a study of blood T cells in healthy people across ages. Of note for this clonotype: One base away lies a much larger clone, so this may be a sequencing read error.

It was with a sample-barcoded 5' primer and a J-beta primer mix that a second PCR of about 6 to 12 cycles was run. From the 5' RACE reads, TCRdb called clonotypes with MiXCR, one entry per CDR3 protein. The sample records around 800,000 distinct CDR3 sequences, about 55% being singletons. This sequence originates from a man aged 80 or over in good health. Sample: blood.

Here the CDR3 DNA reads TGTGCCAGCAGCCCGATATCAGGCTGGACATACTATGGCTACACCTTC. Its translation is CASSPISGWTYYGYTF. The rearrangement joins TRBV11-2 to TRBJ1-2; D perhaps matches TRBD1 (5 bases). The CDR3 runs to 16 residues. Per germline, CDR1 SGHAT and CDR2 FQNNGV. The ends were cut back, 5 bases at V and 3 bases at J, with 19 bases in the middle.